These 2 T cell receptor beta chains came from one sample sequenced in a study of early stage breast cancer tumors listed by TCRdb under 2017. Library construction relied on the immunoSEQ multiplex PCR assay. Entries here come from immuneACCESS through TCRdb and include only in-frame sequences with V and J called. Some clones fail to appear in such tables; in the studies checked, an unresolved V gene covers under half of the shortfall, and the cause of the remainder is unknown. In all, the sample holds about 5,400 clones, and about two thirds of those were seen once. 8.5% to 10% of the sample is taken by the ten largest. The sequenced sample consisted of breast tumor tissue. These receptors all stem from a person in their sixties or seventies with breast cancer.

V gene TRBV6-5 combines with J gene TRBJ2-1, with TRBD2 matching over 11 bases. The V segment lost 4 bases and the J segment 4 bases; nucleotides outside the gene matches: 6. CDR1 and CDR2 from the germline V gene are MNHEY and SVGAGI. The CDR3 extends over 16 amino acids. The CDR3: CASSFVSGGVYNEQFF. The CDR3 nucleotides are TGTGCCAGCAGTTTTGTTAGCGGGGGGGTTTACAATGAGCAGTTCTTC.

This clone counts as medium-sized. The V and J genes are TRBV19 and TRBJ2-7; 7 bases map to TRBD2. The CDR3 has 15 residues. With 5 bases clipped from V and 0 bases from J, the junction kept 7 bases outside the gene matches. Germline loops: CDR1 LNHDA, CDR2 SQIVND (reference sequence). This chain's CDR3 is CASSPRGLGSYEQYF. In DNA form, the CDR3 reads TGTGCCAGTAGTCCCCGAGGACTAGGCTCCTACGAGCAGTACTTC. The variable domain in full, with the rest retrieved from reference TRBV19 and TRBJ2-7, is DGGITQSPKYLFRKEGQNVTLSCEQNLNHDAMYWYRQDPGQGLRLIYYSQIVNDFQKGDIAEGYSVSREKKESFPLTVTSAQKNPTAFYLCASSPRGLGSYEQYFGPGTRLTVT.